The clone carrying this T cell receptor beta chain showed up just a few times. Its antigen is not identified. The CDR3 is 14 amino acids. CDR1 and CDR2 from the germline V gene are SGHRS and YFSETQ. V lost 1 base to trimming and J lost 6 bases; unmatched junction nucleotides: 4. One heparinised draw of blood, averaging about 116 mL, came from each donor. It was via CD45RO/CCR7/CD25/CD127/CD95/CD27 that CD4+ naive, central memory, regulatory and stem cell-like memory cells were sorted. The data originate from a study of beta chain features in type 1 diabetes. The wider study: Investigators examined 107,917,701 sorted cells across all samples.

The sequenced template was cDNA made from the entire isolated RNA. Assay: immunoSEQ multiplex PCR; the TCRdb copy retains only in-frame clones and omits some. The data hold over 500,000 clones, with 15% observed a single time. Study-wide results and caveats: The study found moderately but significantly shorter TCRB CDR3s in all four CD4+ subsets of Type 1 diabetes patients.

The sample consisted of naive CD4+ T cells from blood. The sequence came from a young man in good health. This chain uses TRBV5-1 with TRBJ1-2, with 9 bases aligning to TRBD1. The CDR3 sequence: CASSLRTGEHGYTF. In DNA, the CDR3 is TGCGCCAGCAGCTTGCGGACAGGGGAACATGGCTACACCTTC.